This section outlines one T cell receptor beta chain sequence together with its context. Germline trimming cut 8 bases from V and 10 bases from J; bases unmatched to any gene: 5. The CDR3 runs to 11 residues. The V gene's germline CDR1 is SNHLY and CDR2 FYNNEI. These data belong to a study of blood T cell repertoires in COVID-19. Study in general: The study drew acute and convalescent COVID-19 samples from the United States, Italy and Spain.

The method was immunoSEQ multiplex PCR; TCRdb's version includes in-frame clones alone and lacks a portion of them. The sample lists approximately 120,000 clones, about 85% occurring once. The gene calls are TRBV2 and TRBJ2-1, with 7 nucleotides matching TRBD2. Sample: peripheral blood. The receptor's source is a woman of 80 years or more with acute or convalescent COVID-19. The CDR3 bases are TGTGCCAGCCGGCGGGGGATGGAGCAGTTCTTC. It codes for CASRRGMEQFF.